The rows below give T cell receptor beta chains drawn from one sample of a study of identical twins. MiXCR, run by TCRdb on the 5' RACE reads, gives a single entry per CDR3 protein. The table includes some 250,000 distinct CDR3 sequences, about 13% detected once. These data were also filed under a second study, of yellow fever vaccine responses in identical twins.

Material: memory (CD45RO+) T cells sorted from blood. The receptors here all came from a young woman in good health. Both conserved end residues are part of each CDR3. The order of the fields is J gene, D gene, clone size, V gene, CDR3 DNA, CDR3 protein. The D gene is left open where the match is weak. Only some rows state a clone size, as once, few, many or a class for expanded clones.

TRBJ1-2 | NA | few | TRBV29-1 | TGCAGCGTTGAAGTGGGTAACTATGGCTACACCTTC | CSVEVGNYGYTF
TRBJ2-1 | NA | many | TRBV6-6 | TGTGCCAGCAGTCCAAGTTGGACTGAGCAGTTCTTC | CASSPSWTEQFF
TRBJ2-1 | TRBD2 | NA | TRBV6-5 | TGTGCCAGCAGTTATCGAAGCGGGAGAGGTAATGAGCAGTTCTTC | CASSYRSGRGNEQFF
TRBJ2-1 | TRBD2 | few | TRBV24-1 | TGTGCCACCAGTGATTCGTCTGAGGGACTAGTTAACGGTGAGCAGTTCTTC | CATSDSSEGLVNGEQFF
TRBJ1-5 | NA | NA | TRBV19 | TGTGCCAGTAGTAAAGCAGGGCGCCTGGGAAATCAGCCCCAGCATTTT | CASSKAGRLGNQPQHF
TRBJ1-5 | NA | many | TRBV29-1 | TGCAGCGTTAAAGACAGCCTAAATCAGCCCCAGCATTTT | CSVKDSLNQPQHF
TRBJ2-2 | NA | many | TRBV9 | TGTGCCAGCAGCGTAGAAGGGTCCGGGTACACCGGGGAGCTGTTTTTT | CASSVEGSGYTGELFF
TRBJ2-7 | NA | NA | TRBV5-1 | TGCGCCAGCAGCCAAGAGTCGAACGAGCAGTACTTC | CASSQESNEQYF
TRBJ1-6 | NA | NA | TRBV15 | TGTGCCACCAGCAGAGCAGAGGAAAATTCACTCCTCCACTTT | CATSRAEENSLLHF
TRBJ2-3 | TRBD2 | many | TRBV4-2 | TGTGCCAGCAGCCAAGATTTTAGCGGGGGGCCGGGAGATACGCAGTATTTT | CASSQDFSGGPGDTQYF
TRBJ2-1 | NA | many | TRBV6-2/TRBV6-3 | TGTGCCAGCGCAGGACGGAGTTACAATGAGCAGTTCTTC | CASAGRSYNEQFF
TRBJ2-7 | TRBD1 | few | TRBV29-1 | TGCAGCGTTGTTTACGGGACAGGGGGCTCCTACGAGCAGTACTTC | CSVVYGTGGSYEQYF
TRBJ2-7 | TRBD2 | many | TRBV29-1 | TGCAGCGTTGCCGGGGGGGCTACGCGGGAGCAGTACTTC | CSVAGGATREQYF
TRBJ2-5 | TRBD2 | NA | TRBV3-1 | TGTGCCAGCAGCCAACGTAATAGCGGGGGTCCAGGGACCCAGTACTTC | CASSQRNSGGPGTQYF
TRBJ2-1 | NA | NA | TRBV6-2/TRBV6-3 | TGTGCCAGCAGTTACGGCCAGGGGAGGGTCGATGAGCAGTTCTTC | CASSYGQGRVDEQFF
TRBJ2-1 | TRBD2 | many | TRBV12-3/TRBV12-4 | TGTGCCAGCAGTTCCGGACTAGAGGGGCAGTTCTTC | CASSSGLEGQFF
TRBJ2-5 | NA | few | TRBV6-2/TRBV6-3 | TGTGCCAGCACTACAGGAGGCGAGACCCAGTACTTC | CASTTGGETQYF
TRBJ2-1 | TRBD2 | NA | TRBV30 | TGTGCCTACAAGCGAGCGGGGATCTACAATGAGCAGTTCTTC | CAYKRAGIYNEQFF
TRBJ1-2 | NA | once | TRBV7-3 | TGTGCCAGCTCGTTATCGGGGTCGGGGGGCTACACCTTC | CASSLSGSGGYTF
TRBJ2-5 | NA | many | TRBV5-1 | TGCGCCAGCAGCTTGGAATGGTCTCCCCAGTACTTC | CASSLEWSPQYF
TRBJ2-7 | NA | many | TRBV12-3/TRBV12-4 | TGTGCCAGCAGTCCACGGGGGGCGTGGGGCGAGCAGTACTTC | CASSPRGAWGEQYF
TRBJ2-5 | TRBD2 | NA | TRBV20-1 | TGCTGTGCTCGGCTCGGACTAGCGGGGGGAAAAGAGACCCAGTACTTC | CCARLGLAGGKETQYF
TRBJ2-7 | TRBD1 | few | TRBV11-2 | TGTGCCAGCAGAGAGCCTGGACAGGGTAACTACGAGCAGTACTTC | CASREPGQGNYEQYF
TRBJ1-5 | NA | many | TRBV4-1 | TGCGCCAGCAGCCAAGGTCCGAGTTTCGACAATCAGCCCCAGCATTTT | CASSQGPSFDNQPQHF
TRBJ1-2 | TRBD1 | many | TRBV28 | TGTGCCAGCAGTCTCCCCGGGACAGAATATTTCGCTAACTATGGCTACACCTTC | CASSLPGTEYFANYGYTF
TRBJ2-2 | TRBD2 | few | TRBV28 | TGTGCCAGCAGGGGGACGGCGGGAGGGCTACCCGGGGAGCTGTTTTTT | CASRGTAGGLPGELFF
TRBJ2-4 | NA | many | TRBV12-3/TRBV12-4 | TGTGCCAGCAGTTTGACCAAAAACATTCAGTACTTC | CASSLTKNIQYF
TRBJ1-2 | NA | few | TRBV10-3 | TGTGCCATCAGTGGGGAGCGGGGGACGACCTATGGCTACACCTTC | CAISGERGTTYGYTF
TRBJ2-7 | TRBD1 | few | TRBV27 | TGTGCCAGCAGTTTATCTCGCCGGGGACCGCCGGACAGGGGTGTCGACGAGCAGTACTTC | CASSLSRRGPPDRGVDEQYF
TRBJ2-1 | NA | few | TRBV28 | TGTGCCAGCACTCTCCTGGGAAGTGAGCAGTTCTTC | CASTLLGSEQFF
TRBJ2-1 | NA | NA | TRBV10-3 | TGTGCCATCAGACCTAGGGGGGATGAGCAGTTCTTC | CAIRPRGDEQFF
TRBJ2-1 | TRBD2 | NA | TRBV28 | TGTGCCAGCTCGGCGGGAGGGCCCAATGAGCAGTTCTTC | CASSAGGPNEQFF
TRBJ1-1 | TRBD1 | NA | TRBV20-1 | TGCAGTGCTAGCACAGGGGGCGCGGAAGCTTTCTTT | CSASTGGAEAFF
TRBJ2-6 | TRBD1 | few | TRBV7-3 | TGTGCCAGCAGCCACCGGGACAGGGACTCTGGGGCCAACGTCCTGACTTTC | CASSHRDRDSGANVLTF
TRBJ1-1 | NA | few | TRBV27 | TGTGCCAGCAGTTTAAGACAGGAGAACACTGAAGCTTTCTTT | CASSLRQENTEAFF
TRBJ2-1 | NA | few | TRBV10-1 | TGCGCCAGCAGCCTGATGGGGAGCTCCTACAATGAGCAGTTCTTC | CASSLMGSSYNEQFF
TRBJ2-3 | NA | few | TRBV28 | TGTGCCAGCAGTCCTTTATCCTCTAGCACAGATACGCAGTATTTT | CASSPLSSSTDTQYF
TRBJ2-3 | TRBD2 | many | TRBV5-1 | TGCGCCAGCAGCTTGAATTCGGCGGGGGGAGATACGCAGTATTTT | CASSLNSAGGDTQYF
TRBJ2-3 | TRBD2 | few | TRBV7-9 | TGTGCCAGCAGCTTAGCGGTTAGCGGGGGCACAGATACGCAGTATTTT | CASSLAVSGGTDTQYF
TRBJ1-1 | NA | NA | TRBV18 | TGTGCCAGCTCGGACACAGCGAACACTGAAGCTTTCTTT | CASSDTANTEAFF
TRBJ1-2 | NA | NA | TRBV5-1 | TGCGCCAGCAGCTTGGGGGAGACCTATGGCTACACCTTC | CASSLGETYGYTF
TRBJ2-7 | NA | NA | TRBV7-8 | TGTGCCAGCAGGCGGTGGGGTGGAGACTACGAGCAGTACTTC | CASRRWGGDYEQYF
TRBJ2-5 | TRBD1 | many | TRBV29-1 | TGCAGCGTTGCGGGACAGGGTCCTCAAGAGACCCAGTACTTC | CSVAGQGPQETQYF
TRBJ2-7 | TRBD2 | many | TRBV6-2/TRBV6-3 | TGTGCCAGCAGTTTCGGCGGGAGCACCTACGAGCAGTACTTC | CASSFGGSTYEQYF
TRBJ2-5 | NA | many | TRBV12-3/TRBV12-4 | TGTGCCAGCAGTGGGGGGCTGCCTGGGACAGCCGAGACCCAGTACTTC | CASSGGLPGTAETQYF
TRBJ2-1 | NA | many | TRBV2 | TGTGCCAGCAGGGATGTGTTCGAAAGCAATGAGCAGTTCTTC | CASRDVFESNEQFF
TRBJ2-7 | NA | few | TRBV12-3/TRBV12-4 | TGTGCCAGCAGTTTGGGTCCGAGGGCCTACGAGCAGTACTTC | CASSLGPRAYEQYF
TRBJ2-1 | TRBD2 | few | TRBV19 | TGTGCCACCGTGACTAGCGGGGGGAACAATGAGCAGTTCTTC | CATVTSGGNNEQFF
TRBJ2-3 | TRBD1 | many | TRBV29-1 | TGCAGCGCCGGACAGGGGACAGATACGCAGTATTTT | CSAGQGTDTQYF
TRBJ2-4 | TRBD1 | NA | TRBV2 | TGTGCCAGCACCTGGGGACAGTTTCAGTACTTC | CASTWGQFQYF
TRBJ2-5 | NA | NA | TRBV24-1 | TGTGCCACCAGTGGCGCAGGGCAAGAGACCCAGTACTTC | CATSGAGQETQYF
TRBJ1-4 | TRBD1 | few | TRBV23-1 | TGCGCCAGCAGTCAATCGGGGACAGGATCACTAAGAAATGAAAAACTGTTTTTT | CASSQSGTGSLRNEKLFF
TRBJ2-7 | NA | many | TRBV7-8 | TGTGCCAGCAGCTCCCTCCGGGCCCACAACTCCTACGAGCAGTACTTC | CASSSLRAHNSYEQYF
TRBJ2-7 | NA | few | TRBV7-2 | TGTGCCAGCAAGGGCTCCTCCTACGAGCAGTACTTC | CASKGSSYEQYF
TRBJ1-5 | TRBD1 | many | TRBV6-5 | TGTGCCAGCAGTTACGGGACAGGGGCAAATCAGCCCCAGCATTTT | CASSYGTGANQPQHF